This entry lists 24 T cell receptor beta chains sequenced from one sample in a study of blood T cell repertoires in COVID-19. Here immunoSEQ multiplex PCR was the method, and the copy in TCRdb shows in-frame clones only, minus some. The top ten hold 5.5% to 7.5% of the sample, which has about 160,000 clones, 70% to 85% seen once. The specimen was peripheral blood. The receptors originated from a woman between 35 and 50 years old with COVID-19, enrolled during active disease.

The chain links TRBV20-1 to TRBJ1-3; the D gene is possibly TRBD1 (5 bases). The CDR3 covers 11 residues. Trimming left V 7 bases short and J 2 bases short, with 6 bases between. Germline assignment: CDR1 DFQATT and CDR2 SNEGSKA (reference sequence). CDR3 loop: CSVGAGNTIYF. CDR3 DNA sequence: TGCAGTGTAGGGGCTGGAAACACCATATATTTT.

V usage is TRBV3-1 (or the pseudogene TRBV3-2) and J usage is TRBJ1-5; TRBD1 agrees at 7 bases. The trim removed 3 bases at V and 6 bases at J, leaving 8 bases unmatched. Per germline, CDR1 LGHDT and CDR2 YNNKEL (reference sequence). This CDR3 comprises 15 residues. CDR3 DNA: TGTGCCAGCAGCCATAGAGGGGGCGGAGGTCAGCCCCAGCATTTT. Translating it yields CASSHRGGGGQPQHF.

The chain has TRBV19 and TRBJ1-3; TRBD1 might be the D (5 bases). CDR3 length: 15 amino acids. The ends were cut back, 6 bases at V and 0 bases at J, with 12 bases in the middle. The germline V gene has CDR1 LNHDA and CDR2 SQIVND (reference sequence). The DNA of the CDR3 is TGTGCCAGTAGCGCCGGACACAGCTCTGGAAACACCATATATTTT. This sequence encodes CASSAGHSSGNTIYF.

V and J are TRBV27 and TRBJ1-1, with D perhaps matching TRBD1 (6 bases). This CDR3 has 13 amino acids. V was clipped by 2 bases and J by 7 bases, with 11 bases between them. The V gene's germline CDR1 is MNHEY and CDR2 SMNVEV (reference sequence). For the CDR3, the DNA is TGTGCCAGCAGTTTAAGGGGGGGGTTTGAAGCTTTCTTT. Translating it yields CASSLRGGFEAFF.

This chain joins TRBV7-2 and TRBJ2-5, with TRBD1 identical over 10 bases. CDR1 SGHTA and CDR2 FQGNSA come from the germline V gene. Trimming at V came to 5 bases and at J to 4 bases, leaving 7 bases not matched to a gene. There are 15 residues in the CDR3. CDR3: CASSVDRGRGETQYF. The CDR3 nucleotides are TGTGCCAGCAGCGTTGACAGGGGGCGGGGAGAGACCCAGTACTTC.

The count of this clone is one. The V and J genes are TRBV11-1 and TRBJ1-4; D perhaps matches TRBD1 (5 bases). This CDR3 contains 13 residues. The germline V gene has CDR1 SGHAT and CDR2 FQDESV (reference sequence). V dropped 5 bases and J dropped 7 bases, with 11 bases sitting between them. The CDR3 reads CASSLGGAEKLFF. The CDR3 DNA reads as TGTGCCAGCAGCCTCGGGGGAGCTGAAAAACTGTTTTTT.

In nucleotides, the CDR3 is TGTGCCAGCAGCTTAACTAGCGGGGGCACCGGGGAGCTGTTTTTT. The encoded protein is CASSLTSGGTGELFF. The chain is built from TRBV11-1 and TRBJ2-2; the match to TRBD2 covers 11 bases. Per the germline V gene, CDR1 is SGHAT and CDR2 is FQDESV (reference sequence). After removal of 2 bases from V and 4 bases from J, the junction contained 0 bases not matched to a gene. This CDR3 contains 15 residues. The full variable domain, rest sourced from reference TRBV11-1 and TRBJ2-2, is EAEVAQSPRYKITEKSQAVAFWCDPISGHATLYWYRQILGQGPELLVQFQDESVVDDSQLPKDRFSAERLKGVDSTLKIQPAELGDSAMYLCASSLTSGGTGELFFGEGSRLTVL.

The chain joins TRBV6-5 to TRBJ1-1, with 10 bases identical to TRBD1. Germline loops: CDR1 MNHEY, CDR2 SVGAGI. This CDR3 has 14 residues. Unmatched junction bases numbered 8, after V lost 7 bases and J lost 6 bases. CDR3 region: CASTETGGRPEAFF. For the CDR3, the DNA is TGTGCCAGCACCGAGACAGGGGGCAGGCCTGAAGCTTTCTTT.

J is TRBJ1-4 and V is TRBV7-9, with D hard to call. Per the germline V gene, CDR1 is SEHNR and CDR2 is FQNEAQ (reference sequence). The CDR3 is 15 residues long. The V and J ends lost 5 bases and 0 bases respectively, with 10 bases between them. The CDR3 region is CASSTSLATNEKLFF. DNA of the CDR3: TGTGCCAGCAGCACGAGTTTGGCAACTAATGAAAAACTGTTTTTT. The full variable domain, its missing parts supplied by reference TRBV7-9 and TRBJ1-4, is DTGVSQNPRHKITKRGQNVTFRCDPISEHNRLYWYRQTLGQGPEFLTYFQNEAQLEKSRLLSDRFSAERPKGSFSTLEIQRTEQGDSAMYLCASSTSLATNEKLFFGSGTQLSVL.

The rearrangement links TRBV25-1 to TRBJ2-1, with D possibly matching TRBD2 (6 bases). The germline gives CDR1 MGHDK, CDR2 SYGVNS. Trimming took off 7 bases at V and 4 bases at J, with 17 bases between the two ends. This CDR3 is built from 15 residues. The CDR3 region is CASIDISGKYNEQFF. CDR3 DNA sequence: TGTGCCAGCATTGACATTAGCGGAAAATACAATGAGCAGTTCTTC.

V and J are TRBV6-2 or TRBV6-3 and TRBJ2-3, with 10 bases matching TRBD2. CDR3 length: 16 residues. V gave up 2 bases and J gave up 1 base; unmatched junction bases: 3. Germline V lookup: CDR1 MNHEY, CDR2 SVGEGT. For the CDR3, the DNA is TGTGCCAGCAGTTACGTAACTAGCGGGGGCACAGATACGCAGTATTTT. It specifies CASSYVTSGGTDTQYF.

The rearrangement links TRBV7-8 to TRBJ2-1; weak D call: TRBD1 (6 bases). V lost 8 bases and J 8 bases, leaving 19 bases between the germline ends. CDR3 length equals 14 residues. Germline CDR1 is SGHVS and CDR2 is FQNEAQ. The CDR3 nucleotides are TGTGCCAGCGGCCAATTGGCAGGGGTCGATGAGCAGTTCTTC. Translation: CASGQLAGVDEQFF. The variable domain in full, completed from reference TRBV7-8 and TRBJ2-1, reads GAGVSQSPRYKVAKRGQDVALRCDPISGHVSLFWYQQALGQGPEFLTYFQNEAQLDKSGLPSDRFFAERPEGSVSTLKIQRTQQEDSAVYLCASGQLAGVDEQFFGPGTRLTVL.

This chain connects TRBV5-1 to TRBJ2-7, with 7 bases that match TRBD1. The CDR3 runs to 15 residues. Germline CDR1 reads SGHRS; CDR2 reads YFSETQ. V was pared by 2 bases and J by 3 bases, with 8 bases of the junction left unmatched. CDR3 sequence reads: CASSLPGTVIYEQYF. In nucleotides, the CDR3 is TGCGCCAGCAGCTTACCCGGGACAGTGATCTACGAGCAGTACTTC. Drawing the rest from reference TRBV5-1 and TRBJ2-7, the complete variable domain is KAGVTQTPRYLIKTRGQQVTLSCSPISGHRSVSWYQQTPGQGLQFLFEYFSETQRNKGNFPGRFSGRQFSNSRSEMNVSTLELGDSALYLCASSLPGTVIYEQYFGPGTRLTVT.

The chain carries TRBV19 and TRBJ2-3; D might be TRBD1 (5 bases). The V gene lost 8 bases and the J gene lost 2 bases, with 11 bases spanning the gap. Looked up from germline, CDR1 is LNHDA and CDR2 is SQIVND (reference sequence). There are 13 residues in the CDR3. CDR3 loop: CASADTTTDTQYF. Here the CDR3 DNA reads TGTGCCAGTGCGGACACTACCACAGATACGCAGTATTTT.

The chain links TRBV5-8 to TRBJ2-3, with a weak D call TRBD2 (5 bases). Per germline, CDR1 SGHTS and CDR2 YDEGEE. CDR3 length: 15 residues. V lost 0 bases and J lost 1, with 9 bases in between. The CDR3 here is CASSLAARGTDTQYF. The CDR3 DNA reads TGTGCCAGCAGCTTGGCCGCGCGGGGCACAGATACGCAGTATTTT.

This chain connects TRBV6-1 to TRBJ2-7; TRBD2 aligns across 8 bases. The CDR3 is made up of 15 amino acids. The J segment lost 0 bases and the V segment lost 3 bases, leaving 4 bases of the junction unmatched. CDR1 is MNHNS, CDR2 SASEGT, per germline. Written as DNA, the CDR3 is TGTGCCAGCAGTGATCGGGGGGGGAGCTCCTACGAGCAGTACGTC. As protein: CASSDRGGSSYEQYV.

The chain employs TRBV7-9 and TRBJ1-6; 9 bases agree with TRBD1. V dropped 5 bases and J dropped 9; count of bases not matched to a gene: 5. Germline assignment: CDR1 SEHNR and CDR2 FQNEAQ (reference sequence). The CDR3 contains 14 residues. In DNA form, the CDR3 reads TGTGCCAGCAGCCAGACAGGGGGAAGTTCACCCCTCCACTTT. This sequence encodes CASSQTGGSSPLHF.

The rearrangement links TRBV5-4 to TRBJ1-1; 9 positions agree with TRBD1. The V segment lost 0 bases and the J segment 10 bases; nucleotides outside the gene matches: 4. The CDR3 is 13 amino acids. CDR1 is SGHNT, CDR2 YYREEE, per germline (reference sequence). CDR3 nucleotides: TGTGCCAGCAGCTTGGACAGGGGGCTCTTAGCTTTCTTT. As protein: CASSLDRGLLAFF.

As regards this clone: At one of its ends the junction is not consistent with the germline gene, which may arise from a read error. This chain connects TRBV4-1 to TRBJ1-2; tentatively, D is TRBD1 (6 bases). CDR1 is MGHRA and CDR2 is YSYEKL in the germline V gene. This CDR3 has 16 residues. CDR3 amino acids: CARSPPGGAESYGYTF. CDR3 nucleotide sequence: TGCGCCCGCAGCCCGCCGGGGGGGGCCGAGAGCTATGGCTACACCTTC.

The table lists this clone with a count of one. The rearrangement uses TRBV11-2 and TRBJ1-1, with 7 bases fitting TRBD1. With V trimmed by 1 base and J by 3 bases, 2 bases remained unmatched. The CDR3 is 14 residues long. Germline CDR1 SGHAT, CDR2 FQNNGV. Written as DNA, the CDR3 is TGTGCCAGCAGCTTAGGACAGGGAGACACTGAAGCTTTCTTT. Translated: CASSLGQGDTEAFF.

This clone was seen repeatedly, ten times or more. The genes are TRBV2 and TRBJ1-4; TRBD1 aligns across 11 bases. V shed 6 bases and J 5 bases; nucleotides not matched to a gene: 2. The CDR3 runs 14 residues. The germline CDR1 and CDR2 sequences are SNHLY and FYNNEI. The chain's CDR3 is CASRRDRGNEKLFF. The CDR3 DNA is TGTGCCAGCAGGCGGGACAGGGGGAATGAAAAACTGTTTTTT.

This clone was observed a single time. The rearrangement joins TRBV5-5 to TRBJ2-1; 8 bases are shared with TRBD1. The length of the CDR3 is 16 residues. Per germline, CDR1 SGHKS and CDR2 YYEKEE (reference sequence). Trimming cost V 3 bases and J 6 bases; bases outside gene matches: 11. CDR3 amino acids: CASSSSRTGSFNEQFF. The CDR3 DNA is TGTGCCAGCAGCTCCTCCCGGACAGGGAGTTTCAATGAGCAGTTCTTC.

The DNA of the CDR3 is TGCGCCAGCAGCTTGGCCGGAGCAAGAGAGACCCAGTACTTC. Translation: CASSLAGARETQYF. This chain links TRBV5-1 with TRBJ2-5; D unclear. CDR3 length: 14 amino acids. Germline V gives CDR1 SGHRS, CDR2 YFSETQ. V shed 0 bases and J shed 4 bases, with 10 bases lying between them.

In its sample, this clone was seen a few times. An end of the junction differs from the germline gene, which may be a read error. This sequence joins TRBV27 and TRBJ2-1, with TRBD2 matching over 7 bases. Per the germline V gene, CDR1 is MNHEY and CDR2 is SMNVEV (reference sequence). The CDR3 consists of 14 residues. The CDR3 region is CLSWGGGRYNEQFF. CDR3 in DNA: TGCCTTAGCTGGGGGGGAGGGCGGTACAATGAGCAGTTCTTC.